What follows describes a single T cell receptor beta chain. This sample was included in a study of blood T cell repertoires in COVID-19. Overall study context: Acute and convalescent COVID-19 specimens originated in the United States, Italy and Spain. Sample material is recorded as cDNA or gDNA derived from T cells, B-cell-depleted T cells, or PBMCs.

From germline, CDR1 is LNHDA and CDR2 SQIVND (reference sequence). V shed 6 bases and J 1 base; nucleotides not matched to a gene: 0. The CDR3 contains 13 residues. Repertoires were generated with immunoSEQ multiplex PCR, while TCRdb's copy carries only in-frame clones and drops some. The profile covers 250,000 to 350,000 clones, with around 87% appearing a single time and 7.8% taken by the ten largest. The receptor's source is a woman aged 45-60 years who had recovered from COVID-19. Sequencing was performed on peripheral blood. The chain joins TRBV19 to TRBJ2-3; 8 bases are a match to TRBD2. CDR3 region: CASRTSGTDTQYF. The CDR3 DNA sequence: TGTGCCAGTAGGACTAGCGGCACAGATACGCAGTATTTT.